These 29 T cell receptor beta chains originate from one sample sequenced in a study of blood T cell repertoires in COVID-19. Repertoires were generated with immunoSEQ multiplex PCR, while TCRdb's copy carries only in-frame clones and drops some. The table includes under 250,000 clones, about 90% detected once. The material sequenced was peripheral blood. These receptors originate from an elderly man with acute or convalescent COVID-19.

This clone was seen only once. This chain uses TRBV3-1 (or the pseudogene TRBV3-2) with TRBJ2-2, with TRBD1 as a possible D gene (7 bases). Looked up from germline, CDR1 is LGHDT and CDR2 is YNNKEL (reference sequence). The CDR3 loop spans 15 amino acids. V lost 4 bases and J lost 3, with 12 bases in between. The CDR3 nucleotides read TGTGCCAGCAGCCGGACAGGCGGGGACACCGGGGAGCTGTTTTTT. Protein product: CASSRTGGDTGELFF.

The rearrangement links TRBV5-1 to TRBJ2-1; D is unclear. V was cut by 5 bases and J by 10 bases, with 19 bases left in between. This CDR3 is built from 14 residues. Germline V CDR1 and CDR2: SGHRS, YFSETQ. DNA for the CDR3: TGCGCCAGCAGTTATGACATCCTCCCTGGGGAGCAGTTCTTC. Its translation is CASSYDILPGEQFF.

The chain is built from TRBV14 and TRBJ1-1; tentative D call: TRBD1 (6 bases). CDR3 length: 13 residues. CDR1 is SGHDN and CDR2 is FVKESK in the germline V gene. V lost 4 bases, J lost 11 bases, and 17 bases lay in between. This CDR3 reads CASSPRDILGAFF. The CDR3 DNA reads as TGTGCCAGCAGCCCCCGGGACATCTTGGGGGCTTTCTTT.

The CDR3 DNA sequence: TGTGCCAGCAGTCCACTCCCGGGACAGCTTTCAGCTGGCTACACCTTC. Protein product: CASSPLPGQLSAGYTF. This chain uses TRBV6-4 with TRBJ1-2, with 7 bases matching TRBD1. Germline CDR1 reads MRHNA; CDR2 reads SNTAGT. The CDR3 contains 16 residues. The V segment lost 5 bases and the J segment 7 bases; nucleotides outside the gene matches: 16.

This chain uses TRBV9 with TRBJ2-5; TRBD2 is a possible D gene (7 bases). Looked up from germline, CDR1 is SGDLS and CDR2 is YYNGEE. Deletions cut 0 bases from V and 2 bases from J, with 17 bases between. This CDR3 region has 17 residues. CDR3 in amino acids: CASSVGGRGGSQETQYF. The CDR3 bases are TGTGCCAGCAGCGTAGGAGGGAGGGGGGGGTCTCAAGAGACCCAGTACTTC.

For the CDR3, the DNA is TGTGCCAGCAGCCGAGCTACTAGCGGCTCCTACGAGCAGTACTTC. Encoded protein: CASSRATSGSYEQYF. V usage is TRBV7-8 and J usage is TRBJ2-5, with 8 bases fitting TRBD2. The J call is uncertain, as TRBJ2-7 better fits the DNA end. Germline CDR1 reads SGHVS; CDR2 reads FQNEAQ. The CDR3 has 15 amino acids.

This clone was counted once. The CDR3 sequence: CASSTTENTEAFF. CDR3 bases: TGTGCCAGCAGCACGACAGAGAACACTGAAGCTTTCTTT. The V and J genes are TRBV12-3 or TRBV12-4 and TRBJ1-1; tentatively, D is TRBD1 (5 bases). Trimming took off 6 bases at V and 1 base at J, with 9 bases between the two ends. The CDR3 loop spans 13 amino acids.

V and J are TRBV7-2 and TRBJ2-1; 13 bases map to TRBD2. Trimming at V came to 3 bases and at J to 4 bases, leaving 9 bases not matched to a gene. The CDR3 has 18 residues. Per the germline V gene, CDR1 is SGHTA and CDR2 is FQGNSA. The CDR3 nucleotides are TGTGCCAGCAGCTTCTATCCCGGGACTAGCGGGAAGTACAATGAGCAGTTCTTC. Translation: CASSFYPGTSGKYNEQFF.

The chain couples TRBV6-2 or TRBV6-3 to TRBJ2-1; the match to TRBD2 covers 13 bases. Unmatched junction bases numbered 9, after V lost 4 bases and J lost 6 bases. There are 17 residues in the CDR3. CDR1 is MNHEY and CDR2 is SVGEGT in the germline V gene. In nucleotides, the CDR3 is TGTGCCAGCAGTTCTACCGTGACTAGCGGGAGGCTCAATGAGCAGTTCTTC. Translating it yields CASSSTVTSGRLNEQFF.

The chain recombines TRBV14 with TRBJ1-1, with D unclear. The germline V and J ends were trimmed by 5 bases and 2 bases, with 9 bases remaining between them. This CDR3 has 13 residues. Germline-derived CDR1 and CDR2 are SGHDN and FVKESK. CDR3 nucleotides: TGTGCCAGCAGCTCCTCCTTTAACACTGAAGCTTTCTTT. Translated: CASSSSFNTEAFF.

The chain carries TRBV19 and TRBJ2-1; TRBD1 aligns across 9 bases. From germline, CDR1 is LNHDA and CDR2 SQIVND (reference sequence). J gave up 8 bases and V 10 bases, and 15 bases lay outside the gene matches. This CDR3 spans 15 amino acids. Written as DNA, the CDR3 is TGTGCCACCCTCCCGGGACAGGGAGTTAGGGATGAGCAGTTCTTC. Translation: CATLPGQGVRDEQFF.

On this clone itself: Other DNA sequences in the same sample also yield this CDR3. The CDR3 nucleotides read TGTGCCAGCTCACCCCAGGGGAACTATGGCTACACCTTC. This translates into CASSPQGNYGYTF. The chain joins TRBV18 to TRBJ1-2; D may be TRBD1 (6 bases). The germline V gene has CDR1 KGHSH and CDR2 LQKENI. V was shortened by 3 bases and J by 2 bases, with 7 bases between the two germline ends. This CDR3 is 13 amino acids long.

The rearrangement links TRBV18 to TRBJ1-1; D unresolved. The CDR3 is made up of 15 amino acids. The ends were cut back, 4 bases at V and 0 bases at J, with 12 bases in the middle. Germline CDR1 KGHSH, CDR2 LQKENI. Here the CDR3 reads CASSLRGLMNTEAFF. The DNA of the CDR3 is TGTGCCAGCTCACTTAGAGGCCTCATGAACACTGAAGCTTTCTTT.

Worth noting for this clone: Other DNA sequences of this sample code for an identical CDR3. The chain combines TRBV28 with TRBJ2-5; 8 bases are a match to TRBD2. Germline values: CDR1 MDHEN, CDR2 SYDVKM. This CDR3 is built from 14 residues. V shed 4 bases and J 1 base; nucleotides not matched to a gene: 2. CDR3 sequence reads: CASSSLAGQETQYF. Written as DNA, the CDR3 is TGTGCCAGCAGTTCCCTAGCGGGCCAAGAGACCCAGTACTTC.

V is TRBV6-5 and J is TRBJ2-5; 8 bases align to TRBD2. The V and J ends lost 10 bases and 4 bases, in that order; junction bases with no gene match: 8. The CDR3 is 13 amino acids. Germline lookup yields CDR1 MNHEY and CDR2 SVGAGI. The CDR3 nucleotides are TGTGCCACGCTTTGGGCGGGGGGAGAGACCCAGTACTTC. It translates to CATLWAGGETQYF.

The chain is built from TRBV6-6 and TRBJ1-1; D may be TRBD1 (6 bases). CDR3 length equals 13 residues. Deletions cut 8 bases from V and 1 base from J, with 11 bases between. Looked up from germline, CDR1 is MNHNY and CDR2 is SVGAGI (reference sequence). The chain's CDR3 is CASALDRNTEAFF. Written as DNA, the CDR3 is TGTGCCAGCGCACTGGACAGGAACACTGAAGCTTTCTTT.

The chain combines TRBV9 with TRBJ2-3; 15 bases agree with TRBD2. CDR1 and CDR2 (germline): SGDLS, YYNGEE. With 3 bases clipped from V and 0 bases from J, the junction kept 8 bases outside the gene matches. This CDR3 is built from 19 residues. The CDR3 reads CASSGKGLAGGQSTDTQYF. DNA of the CDR3: TGTGCCAGCAGCGGGAAAGGACTAGCGGGGGGGCAGAGCACAGATACGCAGTATTTT. The whole variable domain, remainder taken from reference TRBV9 and TRBJ2-3, is DSGVTQTPKHLITATGQRVTLRCSPRSGDLSVYWYQQSLDQGLQFLIQYYNGEERAKGNILERFSAQQFPDLHSELNLSSLELGDSALYFCASSGKGLAGGQSTDTQYFGPGTRLTVL.

This chain uses TRBV6-6 with TRBJ1-1, with a weak D call TRBD1 (5 bases). The CDR3 contains 15 residues. V lost 2 bases and J lost 0, with 10 bases in between. Germline V CDR1 and CDR2: MNHNY, SVGAGI (reference sequence). CDR3: CASSYAREMNTEAFF. The CDR3 DNA follows: TGTGCCAGCAGTTACGCCAGGGAAATGAACACTGAAGCTTTCTTT.

The chain couples TRBV3-1 (or the pseudogene TRBV3-2) to TRBJ1-1; weak D call: TRBD1 (5 bases). CDR3 length: 13 amino acids. Germline V gene sequence: CDR1 LGHDT, CDR2 YNNKEL (reference sequence). Trimming pared 0 bases from V and 5 bases from J, leaving 7 bases between. The CDR3 sequence is CASSQDHRTEAFF. DNA for the CDR3: TGTGCCAGCAGCCAAGATCACAGGACTGAAGCTTTCTTT.

V gene TRBV19 combines with J gene TRBJ1-1, with a tentative D call TRBD1 (5 bases). CDR1 is LNHDA, CDR2 SQIVND, per germline (reference sequence). CDR3 length equals 14 residues. Trimming left V 6 bases short and J 3 bases short, with 14 bases between. CDR3: CASRQGKVHTEAFF. The CDR3, as DNA: TGTGCCAGTAGGCAGGGTAAGGTACACACTGAAGCTTTCTTT.

The V call is TRBV6-2 or TRBV6-3, the J call TRBJ2-1; no definite D call. In germline, CDR1 is MNHEY, CDR2 SVGEGT. This CDR3 comprises 12 residues. The V end lost 4 bases, the J end lost 9 bases, and 10 bases lay between the germline ends. The CDR3 here is CASSSTGFEQFF. DNA for the CDR3: TGTGCCAGCAGTTCTACCGGGTTTGAGCAGTTCTTC.

This clone was counted a few times. The chain employs TRBV11-2 and TRBJ1-1; TRBD1 matches 7 bases. V lost 3 bases, J lost 3 bases, and 4 bases stayed unmatched. The CDR3 covers 14 residues. Germline V gene data show CDR1 as SGHAT and CDR2 as FQNNGV. The CDR3 sequence is CASSLAGGYTEAFF. CDR3 sequence (DNA): TGTGCCAGCAGCTTGGCAGGGGGTTACACTGAAGCTTTCTTT. Full variable domain (missing parts from reference TRBV11-2 and TRBJ1-1): EAGVAQSPRYKIIEKRQSVAFWCNPISGHATLYWYQQILGQGPKLLIQFQNNGVVDDSQLPKDRFSAERLKGVDSTLKIQPAKLEDSAVYLCASSLAGGYTEAFFGQGTRLTVV.

The chain joins TRBV19 to TRBJ2-7; 9 bases line up with TRBD2. V lost 5 bases and J lost 0; bases outside the gene matches: 8. CDR3 length: 16 residues. CDR1 LNHDA and CDR2 SQIVND come from the germline V gene (reference sequence). The CDR3 DNA sequence: TGTGCCAGTAGTTCCCAGCGGGGGGTAGCCTCCTACGAGCAGTACTTC. It yields the protein CASSSQRGVASYEQYF.

This chain uses TRBV27 with TRBJ2-3; 10 positions match TRBD2. From germline, CDR1 is MNHEY and CDR2 SMNVEV (reference sequence). CDR3 length equals 16 residues. V was clipped by 3 bases and J by 1 base; unmatched bases: 4. The CDR3 coding sequence is TGTGCCAGCAGTTTGATGGGGACTAGCGGCACAGATACGCAGTATTTT. Translation: CASSLMGTSGTDTQYF.

The chain combines TRBV10-3 with TRBJ1-4, with D unresolved. From germline, CDR1 is ENHRY and CDR2 SYGVKD. With 10 bases removed from V and 2 bases from J, the gap between germline ends came to 14 bases. CDR3 length equals 14 residues. The CDR3 nucleotides read TGTGCCACCGGGAGGGAGGGTACTAATGAAAAACTGTTTTTT. This encodes CATGREGTNEKLFF.

The chain's CDR3 is CASSYLGTGSDEQFF. The DNA of the CDR3 is TGTGCCAGCAGTTACTTAGGGACAGGGTCCGATGAGCAGTTCTTC. The rearrangement uses TRBV6-5 and TRBJ2-1; 9 positions agree with TRBD1. V gave up 1 base and J gave up 8 bases; unmatched junction bases: 6. Germline loops: CDR1 MNHEY, CDR2 SVGAGI. The CDR3 loop spans 15 amino acids.

V and J are TRBV6-2 or TRBV6-3 and TRBJ1-1; 9 bases are shared with TRBD1. Germline lookup yields CDR1 MNHEY and CDR2 SVGEGT. The CDR3 runs 16 residues. Germline trimming cut 2 bases from V and 10 bases from J; bases unmatched to any gene: 14. CDR3: CASSYAYRGPTFGAFF. In DNA, the CDR3 is TGTGCCAGCAGTTACGCTTACAGGGGGCCAACATTCGGAGCTTTCTTT.

The chain is built from TRBV7-8 and TRBJ1-5, with D perhaps TRBD1 (6 bases). Trimming shortened V by 3 bases and J by 2 bases, and 11 bases separated the two germline ends. CDR3 size: 15 residues. Per germline, CDR1 SGHVS and CDR2 FQNEAQ. The CDR3 DNA follows: TGTGCCAGCAGCTTTGGGACACCGGGCAATCAGCCCCAGCATTTT. Protein: CASSFGTPGNQPQHF.

This chain joins TRBV6-6 and TRBJ1-2; 7 nucleotides agree with TRBD1. The CDR3 loop spans 13 amino acids. From germline, CDR1 is MNHNY and CDR2 SVGAGI (reference sequence). Trimming removed 6 bases from V and 3 bases from J; junction bases left unmatched: 4. The CDR3 sequence is CASRKGGDYGYTF. CDR3 nucleotide sequence: TGTGCCAGCAGGAAAGGGGGCGACTATGGCTACACCTTC.